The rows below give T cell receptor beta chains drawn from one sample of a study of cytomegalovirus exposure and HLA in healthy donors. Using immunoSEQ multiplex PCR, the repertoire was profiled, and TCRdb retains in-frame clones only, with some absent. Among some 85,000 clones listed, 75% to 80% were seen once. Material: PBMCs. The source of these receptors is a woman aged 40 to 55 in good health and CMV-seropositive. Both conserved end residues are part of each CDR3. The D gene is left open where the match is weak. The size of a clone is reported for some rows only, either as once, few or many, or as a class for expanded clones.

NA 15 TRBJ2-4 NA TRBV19 CASSPFEQAKNIQYF TGTGCCAGTAGTCCCTTCGAACAGGCCAAAAACATTCAGTACTTC
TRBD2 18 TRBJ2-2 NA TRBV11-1 CASSFPIASGSRTGELFF TGTGCCAGCAGCTTCCCTATAGCGAGCGGGAGTAGGACCGGGGAGCTGTTTTTT
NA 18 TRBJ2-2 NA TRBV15 CATSRDVGEAKNTGELFF TGTGCCACCAGCAGAGATGTGGGGGAGGCCAAGAACACCGGGGAGCTGTTTTTT
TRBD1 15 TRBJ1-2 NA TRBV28 CASSMGDRGPYGYTF TGTGCCAGCAGTATGGGGGACAGGGGCCCCTATGGCTACACCTTC
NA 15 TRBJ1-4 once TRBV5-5 CASSLGAGPNEKLFF TGTGCCAGCAGCTTGGGGGCAGGGCCTAATGAAAAACTGTTTTTT
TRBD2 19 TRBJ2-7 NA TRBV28 CASSLGTSGRTRRTYEQYF TGTGCCAGCAGTTTAGGAACTAGCGGGAGGACGCGAAGGACCTACGAGCAGTACTTC
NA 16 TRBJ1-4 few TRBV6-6 CASTLGLGATNEKLFF TGTGCCAGCACCCTCGGTTTGGGAGCAACTAATGAAAAACTGTTTTTT
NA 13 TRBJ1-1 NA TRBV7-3 CASSFRGGDEAFF TGTGCCAGCAGCTTCAGGGGAGGGGATGAAGCTTTCTTT
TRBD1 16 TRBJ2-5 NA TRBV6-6 CASSYGTGGAGETQYF TGTGCCAGCAGTTACGGGACAGGGGGCGCAGGAGAGACCCAGTACTTC
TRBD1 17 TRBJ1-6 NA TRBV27 CASSSFLRQGRNSPLHF TGTGCCAGCAGTTCCTTCCTCCGACAGGGGAGAAATTCACCCCTCCACTTT
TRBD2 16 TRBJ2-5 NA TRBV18 CASSPSSGRAGETQYF TGTGCCAGCTCCCCCTCTAGCGGGAGGGCCGGGGAGACCCAGTACTTC
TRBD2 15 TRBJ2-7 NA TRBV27 CASRPGLAGGYEQYF TGTGCCAGCAGGCCCGGACTAGCGGGAGGCTACGAGCAGTACTTC
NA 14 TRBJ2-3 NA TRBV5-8 CASSLDSGTDTQYF TGTGCCAGCAGCTTGGACAGTGGCACAGATACGCAGTATTTT
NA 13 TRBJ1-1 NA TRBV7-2 CASSLVRNTEAFF TGTGCCAGCAGCTTAGTTCGGAACACTGAAGCTTTCTTT
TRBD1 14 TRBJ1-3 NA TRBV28 CASRDRMIGDTIYF TGTGCCAGCAGGGACAGGATGATCGGAGACACCATATATTTT
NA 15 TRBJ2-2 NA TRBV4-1 CASSQGQRNTGELFF TGCGCCAGCAGCCAAGGGCAGCGGAACACCGGGGAGCTGTTTTTT
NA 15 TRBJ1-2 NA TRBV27 CASSFGAGPHVGYTF TGTGCCAGCAGTTTTGGGGCAGGACCCCATGTGGGCTACACCTTC
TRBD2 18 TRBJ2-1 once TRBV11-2 CASSLTWLADSKNNEQFF TGTGCCAGCAGCTTAACATGGCTAGCGGACTCAAAAAACAATGAGCAGTTCTTC
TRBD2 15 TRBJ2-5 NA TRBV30 CAWSIGLAGEETQYF TGTGCCTGGAGTATTGGACTAGCGGGAGAGGAGACCCAGTACTTC
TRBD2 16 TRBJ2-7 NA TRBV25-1 CASSVTGTSDPYEQYF TGTGCCAGCAGTGTGACCGGGACTAGCGATCCTTATGAGCAGTACTTC
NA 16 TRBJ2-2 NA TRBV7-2 CASSPRQAANTGELFF TGTGCCAGCAGCCCCCGACAGGCCGCGAACACCGGGGAGCTGTTTTTT
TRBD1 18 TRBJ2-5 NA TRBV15 CATSSPGSGTVYQETQYF TGTGCCACCAGCAGTCCTGGATCGGGGACAGTTTACCAAGAGACCCAGTACTTC
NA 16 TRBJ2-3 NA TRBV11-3 CASSLVVGVGTDTQYF TGTGCCAGCAGCTTAGTTGTGGGAGTTGGGACAGATACGCAGTATTTT
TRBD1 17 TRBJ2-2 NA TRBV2 CASSERPGQGAPGELFF TGTGCCAGCAGTGAGCGTCCGGGACAGGGGGCGCCCGGGGAGCTGTTTTTT
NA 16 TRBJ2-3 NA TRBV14 CASSRRLPRSTDTQYF TGTGCCAGCAGCCGAAGACTACCCAGATCCACAGATACGCAGTATTTT
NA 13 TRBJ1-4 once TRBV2 CASNLQGGEKLFF TGTGCCAGCAACCTACAGGGTGGGGAAAAACTGTTTTTT
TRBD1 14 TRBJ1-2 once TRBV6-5 CASNTGTGASGYTF TGTGCCAGCAATACCGGGACAGGGGCTTCTGGCTACACCTTC
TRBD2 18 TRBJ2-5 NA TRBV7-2 CASSRSPSGRALQETQYF TGTGCCAGCAGCCGCAGCCCTAGCGGGAGGGCCCTCCAAGAGACCCAGTACTTC
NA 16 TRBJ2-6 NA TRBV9 CASSEGLNSGANVLTF TGTGCCAGCAGCGAGGGACTGAACTCTGGGGCCAACGTCCTGACTTTC
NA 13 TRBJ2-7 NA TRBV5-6 CASSRQVSYEQYF TGTGCCAGCAGCCGACAGGTCTCCTACGAGCAGTACTTC
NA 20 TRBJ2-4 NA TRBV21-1 CASSKVRDRGDLGAKNIQYF TGTGCCAGCAGCAAAGTTCGGGACAGGGGGGACCTGGGGGCCAAAAACATTCAGTACTTC
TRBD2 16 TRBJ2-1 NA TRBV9 CASSITLAGEVNEQFF TGTGCCAGCAGCATCACCCTAGCGGGAGAAGTGAATGAGCAGTTCTTC
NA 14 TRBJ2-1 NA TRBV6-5 CASRTPGSYNEQFF TGTGCCAGCCGAACTCCGGGCTCCTACAATGAGCAGTTCTTC
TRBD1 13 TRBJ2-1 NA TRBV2 CASTATGRNEQFF TGTGCCAGCACCGCGACAGGGCGGAATGAGCAGTTCTTC
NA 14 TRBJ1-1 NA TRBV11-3 CASSLLGRTEKAFF TGTGCCAGCAGCTTATTAGGGAGGACCGAAAAAGCTTTCTTT
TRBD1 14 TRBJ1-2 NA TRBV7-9 CASSLGQELNGYTF TGTGCCAGCAGCCTTGGACAGGAACTCAACGGCTACACCTTC
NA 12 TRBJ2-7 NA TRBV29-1 CSVGTSGYEQYF TGCAGCGTTGGTACGTCGGGCTACGAGCAGTACTTC
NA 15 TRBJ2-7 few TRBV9 CASSEGEGETYEQYF TGTGCCAGCAGCGAGGGGGAGGGGGAAACCTACGAGCAGTACTTC
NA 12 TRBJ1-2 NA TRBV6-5 CASSFASYGYTF TGTGCCAGCAGTTTCGCCAGCTATGGCTACACCTTC
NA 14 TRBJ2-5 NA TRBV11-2 CASSFGSRGETQYF TGTGCCAGCAGCTTCGGTTCCAGAGGTGAGACCCAGTACTTC
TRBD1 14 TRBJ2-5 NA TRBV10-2 CASKRTGTQETQYF TGCGCCAGCAAAAGGACAGGGACTCAAGAGACCCAGTACTTC